This TCR beta chain is drawn from a study of blood T cell repertoires in COVID-19. Germline lookup yields CDR1 LGHNA and CDR2 YSLEER. The V end lost 4 bases, the J end lost 4 bases, and 8 bases lay between the germline ends. The length of the CDR3 is 13 residues. This table comes from immunoSEQ multiplex PCR, and its TCRdb copy is limited to in-frame clones, with some not included. The data contain 250,000 or so clones, more than 75% of them singletons. The sequence came from a middle-aged woman who had recovered from COVID-19. The sample consisted of peripheral blood. The rearrangement uses TRBV4-3 and TRBJ2-1, with D hard to call. As DNA, the CDR3 is TGCGCCAGCAGCCGCGGAACTTACAATGAGCAGTTCTTC. Its translation: CASSRGTYNEQFF.